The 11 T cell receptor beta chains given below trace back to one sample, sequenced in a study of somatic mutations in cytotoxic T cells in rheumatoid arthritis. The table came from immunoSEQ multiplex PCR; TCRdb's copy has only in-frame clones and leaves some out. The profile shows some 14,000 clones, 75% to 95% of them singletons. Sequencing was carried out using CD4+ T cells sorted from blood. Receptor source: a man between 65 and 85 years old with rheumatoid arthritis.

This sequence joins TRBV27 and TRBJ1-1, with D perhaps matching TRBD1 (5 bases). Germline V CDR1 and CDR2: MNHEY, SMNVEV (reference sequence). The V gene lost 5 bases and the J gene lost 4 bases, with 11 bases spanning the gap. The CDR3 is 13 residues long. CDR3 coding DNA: TGTGCCAGCAGTCCGTACAGGATCACTGAAGCTTTCTTT. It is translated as CASSPYRITEAFF.

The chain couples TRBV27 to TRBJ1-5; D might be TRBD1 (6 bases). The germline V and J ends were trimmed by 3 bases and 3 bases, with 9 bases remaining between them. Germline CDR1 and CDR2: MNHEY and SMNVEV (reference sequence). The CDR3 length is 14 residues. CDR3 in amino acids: CASSFGDINQPQHF. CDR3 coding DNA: TGTGCCAGCAGTTTCGGGGACATCAATCAGCCCCAGCATTTT.

The CDR3 region is CASSRSPLSAGEEAFF. The CDR3 DNA is TGTGCCAGCTCAAGATCACCTCTGTCGGCCGGAGAGGAAGCTTTCTTT. The gene calls are TRBV18 and TRBJ1-1, with no clear D. The V end was cut by 5 bases, the J end by 8 bases, with 24 bases between. CDR1 and CDR2 from the germline V gene are KGHSH and LQKENI. This CDR3 has 16 amino acids.

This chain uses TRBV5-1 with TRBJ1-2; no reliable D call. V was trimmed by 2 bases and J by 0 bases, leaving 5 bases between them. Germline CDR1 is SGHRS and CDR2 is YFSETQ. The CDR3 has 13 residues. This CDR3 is CASSFNTNYGYTF. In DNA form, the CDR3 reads TGCGCCAGCAGCTTTAATACTAACTATGGCTACACCTTC.

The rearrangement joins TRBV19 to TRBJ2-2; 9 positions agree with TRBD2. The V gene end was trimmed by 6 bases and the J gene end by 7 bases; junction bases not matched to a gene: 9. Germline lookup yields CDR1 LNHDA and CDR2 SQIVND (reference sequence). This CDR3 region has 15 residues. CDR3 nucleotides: TGTGCCAGTAGCACGGCGGGAGGGCCCGGCGGGGAGCTGTTTTTT. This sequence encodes CASSTAGGPGGELFF. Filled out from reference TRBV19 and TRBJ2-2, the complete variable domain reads DGGITQSPKYLFRKEGQNVTLSCEQNLNHDAMYWYRQDPGQGLRLIYYSQIVNDFQKGDIAEGYSVSREKKESFPLTVTSAQKNPTAFYLCASSTAGGPGGELFFGEGSRLTVL.

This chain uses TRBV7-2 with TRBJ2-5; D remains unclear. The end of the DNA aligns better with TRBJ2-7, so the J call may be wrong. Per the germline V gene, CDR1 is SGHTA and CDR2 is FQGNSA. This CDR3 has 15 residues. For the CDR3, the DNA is TGTGCCAGCAGCTTAGACCCAGGTGTTACCTACGAGCAGTACTTC. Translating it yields CASSLDPGVTYEQYF.

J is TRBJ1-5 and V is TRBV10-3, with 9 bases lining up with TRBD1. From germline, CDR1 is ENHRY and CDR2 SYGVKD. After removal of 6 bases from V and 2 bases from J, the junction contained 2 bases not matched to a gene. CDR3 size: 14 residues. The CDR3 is CAISRTGGNQPQHF. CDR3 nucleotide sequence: TGTGCCATCAGCCGGACAGGGGGCAATCAGCCCCAGCATTTT.

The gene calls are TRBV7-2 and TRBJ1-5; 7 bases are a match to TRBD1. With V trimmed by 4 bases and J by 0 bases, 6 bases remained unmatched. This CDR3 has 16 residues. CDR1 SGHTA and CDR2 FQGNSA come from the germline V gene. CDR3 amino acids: CASSSTGALSNQPQHF. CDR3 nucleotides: TGTGCCAGCAGCTCAACAGGGGCCCTTAGCAATCAGCCCCAGCATTTT.

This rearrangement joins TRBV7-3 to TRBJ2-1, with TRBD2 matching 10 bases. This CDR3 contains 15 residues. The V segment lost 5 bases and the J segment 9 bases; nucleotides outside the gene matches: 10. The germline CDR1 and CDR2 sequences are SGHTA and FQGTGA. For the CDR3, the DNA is TGTGCCAGCAGCCCAATGGGTCTAGCGGGAGTTGAGCAGTTCTTC. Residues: CASSPMGLAGVEQFF.

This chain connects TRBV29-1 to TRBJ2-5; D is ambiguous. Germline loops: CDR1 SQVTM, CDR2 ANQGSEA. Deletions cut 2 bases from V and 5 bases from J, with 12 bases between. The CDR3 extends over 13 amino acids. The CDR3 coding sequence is TGCAGCGTTGAACGACAATGGTCCGAGACCCAGTACTTC. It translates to CSVERQWSETQYF.

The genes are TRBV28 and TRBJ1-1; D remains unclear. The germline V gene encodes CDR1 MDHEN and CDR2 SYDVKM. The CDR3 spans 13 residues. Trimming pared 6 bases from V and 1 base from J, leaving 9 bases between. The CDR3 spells CASSLRGNTEAFF. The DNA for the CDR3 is TGTGCCAGCAGCCTTCGGGGGAACACTGAAGCTTTCTTT.